This TCR beta chain emerged from a study of CD8 T cell repertoires and HIV-1 epitope variants. On the study more broadly: Control wells had CMV/EBV/flu peptides, negative Ebola AY9, or no peptide. Autologous T cell-negative cells served as antigen-presenting cells in equal numbers. T cells were cultured for nine to ten days with cytokines added on days 3 and 7. The baseline condition was 1M T cells left uncultured.

There are 13 residues in the CDR3. V gave up 2 bases and J gave up 4 bases, with 9 bases separating them. Per germline, CDR1 LNHDA and CDR2 SQIVND (reference sequence). This clone was observed a few times. What it binds is unknown. Profiling relied on immunoSEQ multiplex PCR, and the TCRdb table lists in-frame clones only, not all of them. The sample consists of 6,000 or so clones, less than 70% of them appearing once. This clonotype was obtained from a male donor with HIV. V gene TRBV19 combines with J gene TRBJ2-7, with D hard to call. The sample was cultured CD8+ T cells derived from PBMCs. The CDR3 spells CASSILPNYEQYF. The CDR3 bases are TGTGCCAGTAGTATACTCCCAAATTACGAGCAGTACTTC.